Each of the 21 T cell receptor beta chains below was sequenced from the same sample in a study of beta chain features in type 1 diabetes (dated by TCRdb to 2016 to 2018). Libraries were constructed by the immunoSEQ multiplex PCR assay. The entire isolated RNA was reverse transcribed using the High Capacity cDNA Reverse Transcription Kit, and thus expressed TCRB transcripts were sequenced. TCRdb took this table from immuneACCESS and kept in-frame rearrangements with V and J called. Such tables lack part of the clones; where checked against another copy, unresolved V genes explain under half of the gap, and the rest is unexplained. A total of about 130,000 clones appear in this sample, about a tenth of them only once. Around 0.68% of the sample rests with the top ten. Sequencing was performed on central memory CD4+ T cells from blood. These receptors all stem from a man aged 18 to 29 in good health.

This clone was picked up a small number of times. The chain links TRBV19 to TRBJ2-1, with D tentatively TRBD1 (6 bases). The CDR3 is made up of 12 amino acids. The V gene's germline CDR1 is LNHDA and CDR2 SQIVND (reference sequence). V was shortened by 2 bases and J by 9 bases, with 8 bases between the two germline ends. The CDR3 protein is CASSIQGFEQFF. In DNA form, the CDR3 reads TGTGCCAGTAGTATACAGGGGTTTGAGCAGTTCTTC.

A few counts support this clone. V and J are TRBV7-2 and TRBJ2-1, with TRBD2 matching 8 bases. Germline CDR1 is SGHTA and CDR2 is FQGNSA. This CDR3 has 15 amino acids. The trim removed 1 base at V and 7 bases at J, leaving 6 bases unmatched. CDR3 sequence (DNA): TGTGCCAGCAGCTTAGGTCCGGCGGGGGGAAATGAGCAGTTCTTC. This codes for CASSLGPAGGNEQFF.

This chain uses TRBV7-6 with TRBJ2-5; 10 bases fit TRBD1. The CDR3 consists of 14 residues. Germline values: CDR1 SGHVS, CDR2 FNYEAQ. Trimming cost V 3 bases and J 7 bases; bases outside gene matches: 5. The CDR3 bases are TGTGCCAGCAGCTTCGGGACAGGGGCCGCGACCCAGTACTTC. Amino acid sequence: CASSFGTGAATQYF. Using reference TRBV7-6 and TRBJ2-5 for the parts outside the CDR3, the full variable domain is GAGVSQSPRYKVTKRGQDVALRCDPISGHVSLYWYRQALGQGPEFLTYFNYEAQQDKSGLPNDRFSAERPEGSISTLTIQRTEQRDSAMYRCASSFGTGAATQYFGPGTRLLVL.

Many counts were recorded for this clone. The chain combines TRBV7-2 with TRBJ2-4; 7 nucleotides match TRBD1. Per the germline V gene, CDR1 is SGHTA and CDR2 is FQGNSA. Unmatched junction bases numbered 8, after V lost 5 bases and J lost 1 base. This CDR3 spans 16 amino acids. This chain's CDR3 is CASSPKATGAKNIQYF. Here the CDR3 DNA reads TGTGCCAGCAGCCCTAAGGCGACAGGGGCCAAAAACATTCAGTACTTC.

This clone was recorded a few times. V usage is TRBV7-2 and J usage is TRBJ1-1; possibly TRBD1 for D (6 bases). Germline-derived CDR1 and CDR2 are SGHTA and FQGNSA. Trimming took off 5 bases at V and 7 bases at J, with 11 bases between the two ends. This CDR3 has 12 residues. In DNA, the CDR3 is TGTGCCAGCAGCCCCGGACAGAATGAAGCTTTCTTT. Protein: CASSPGQNEAFF.

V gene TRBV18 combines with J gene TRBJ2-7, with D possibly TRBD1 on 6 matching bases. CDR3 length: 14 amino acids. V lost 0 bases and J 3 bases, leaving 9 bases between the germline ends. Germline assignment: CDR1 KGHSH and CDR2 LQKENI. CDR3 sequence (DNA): TGTGCCAGCTCACCACCGGCAGGGGACTACGAGCAGTACTTC. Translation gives CASSPPAGDYEQYF.

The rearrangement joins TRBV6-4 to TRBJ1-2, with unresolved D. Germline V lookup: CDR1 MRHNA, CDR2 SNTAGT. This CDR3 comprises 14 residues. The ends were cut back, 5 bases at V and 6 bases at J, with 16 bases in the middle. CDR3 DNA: TGTGCCAGCAGTCAGGACGGGAGTGGGAATGGCTACACCTTC. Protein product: CASSQDGSGNGYTF.

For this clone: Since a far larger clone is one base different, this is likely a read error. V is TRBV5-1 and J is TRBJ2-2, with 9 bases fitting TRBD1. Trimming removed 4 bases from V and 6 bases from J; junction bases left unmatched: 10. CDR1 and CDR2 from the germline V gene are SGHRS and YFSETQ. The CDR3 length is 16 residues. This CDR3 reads CASSTRDRASSGELFF. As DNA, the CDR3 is TGCGCCAGCAGCACCCGGGACAGGGCTTCGTCCGGGGAGCTGTTTTTT.

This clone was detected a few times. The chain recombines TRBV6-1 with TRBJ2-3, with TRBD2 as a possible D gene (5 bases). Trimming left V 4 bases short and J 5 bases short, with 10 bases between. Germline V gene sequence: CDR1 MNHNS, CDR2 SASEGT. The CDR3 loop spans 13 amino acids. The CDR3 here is CASSGGLGDTQYF. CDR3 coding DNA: TGTGCCAGCAGTGGCGGGTTAGGAGATACGCAGTATTTT.

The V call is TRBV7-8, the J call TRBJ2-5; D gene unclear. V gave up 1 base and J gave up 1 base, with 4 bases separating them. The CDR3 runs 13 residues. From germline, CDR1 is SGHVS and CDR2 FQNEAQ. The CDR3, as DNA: TGTGCCAGCAGCTTAGGAGCCCAAGAGACCCAGTACTTC. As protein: CASSLGAQETQYF.

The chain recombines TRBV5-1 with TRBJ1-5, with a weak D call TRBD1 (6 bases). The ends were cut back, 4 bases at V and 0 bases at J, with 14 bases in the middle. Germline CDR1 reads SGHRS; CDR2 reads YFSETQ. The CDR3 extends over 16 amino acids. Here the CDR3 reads CASSPWGPYSNQPQHF. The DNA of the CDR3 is TGCGCCAGCAGCCCCTGGGGGCCTTATAGCAATCAGCCCCAGCATTTT. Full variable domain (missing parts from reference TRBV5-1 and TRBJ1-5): KAGVTQTPRYLIKTRGQQVTLSCSPISGHRSVSWYQQTPGQGLQFLFEYFSETQRNKGNFPGRFSGRQFSNSRSEMNVSTLELGDSALYLCASSPWGPYSNQPQHFGDGTRLSIL.

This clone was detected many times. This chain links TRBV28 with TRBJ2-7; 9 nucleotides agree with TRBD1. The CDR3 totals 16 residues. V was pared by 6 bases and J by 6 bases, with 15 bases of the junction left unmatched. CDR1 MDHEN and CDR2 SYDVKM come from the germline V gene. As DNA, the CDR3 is TGTGCCAGCAGCCTCACAGGGGGCGCGACGATACCCGAGCAGTACTTC. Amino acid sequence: CASSLTGGATIPEQYF.

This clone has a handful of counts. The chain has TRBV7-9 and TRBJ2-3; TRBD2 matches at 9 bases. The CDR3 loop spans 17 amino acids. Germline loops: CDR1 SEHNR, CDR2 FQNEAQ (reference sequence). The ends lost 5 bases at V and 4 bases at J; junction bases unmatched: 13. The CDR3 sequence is CASSRPLAGGLADTQYF. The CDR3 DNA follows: TGTGCCAGCAGCCGCCCACTTGCGGGGGGGCTCGCAGATACGCAGTATTTT.

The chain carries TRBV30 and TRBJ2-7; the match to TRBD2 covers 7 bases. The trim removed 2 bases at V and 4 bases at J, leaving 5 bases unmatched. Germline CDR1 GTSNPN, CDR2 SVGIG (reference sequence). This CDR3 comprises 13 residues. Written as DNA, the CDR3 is TGTGCCTGGAGTCTGGGACTATCGTACGAGCAGTACTTC. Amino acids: CAWSLGLSYEQYF.

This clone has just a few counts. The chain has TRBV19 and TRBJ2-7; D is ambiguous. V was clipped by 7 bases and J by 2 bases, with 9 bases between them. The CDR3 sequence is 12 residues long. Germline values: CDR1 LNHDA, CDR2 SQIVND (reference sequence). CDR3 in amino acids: CASKTETYEQYF. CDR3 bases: TGTGCCAGTAAAACCGAGACCTACGAGCAGTACTTC.

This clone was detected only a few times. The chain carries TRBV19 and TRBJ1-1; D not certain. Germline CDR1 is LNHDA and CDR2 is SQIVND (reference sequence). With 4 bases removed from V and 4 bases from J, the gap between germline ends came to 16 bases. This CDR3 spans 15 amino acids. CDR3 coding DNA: TGTGCCAGTAGTAAGTCCGGGGAAAAGCGCACTGAAGCTTTCTTT. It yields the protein CASSKSGEKRTEAFF.

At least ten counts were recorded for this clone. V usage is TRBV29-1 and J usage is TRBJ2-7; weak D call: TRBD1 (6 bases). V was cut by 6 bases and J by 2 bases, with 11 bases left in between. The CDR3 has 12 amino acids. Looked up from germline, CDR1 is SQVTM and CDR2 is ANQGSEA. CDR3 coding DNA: TGCAGCGTAAGACAGGATACCTACGAGCAGTACTTC. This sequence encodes CSVRQDTYEQYF.

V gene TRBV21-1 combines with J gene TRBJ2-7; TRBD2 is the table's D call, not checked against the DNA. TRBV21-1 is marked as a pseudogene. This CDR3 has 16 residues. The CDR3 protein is CASSKTLDCRSYEQYF. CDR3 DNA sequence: TGTGCCAGCAGCAAAACCCTGGACTGCCGCTCCTACGAGCAGTACTTC.

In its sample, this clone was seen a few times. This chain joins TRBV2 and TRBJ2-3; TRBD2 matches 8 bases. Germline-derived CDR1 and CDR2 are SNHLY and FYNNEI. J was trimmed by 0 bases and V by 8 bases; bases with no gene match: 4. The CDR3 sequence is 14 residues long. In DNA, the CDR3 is TGTGCCAGCCAAACTAGCGGAAGCACAGATACGCAGTATTTT. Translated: CASQTSGSTDTQYF.

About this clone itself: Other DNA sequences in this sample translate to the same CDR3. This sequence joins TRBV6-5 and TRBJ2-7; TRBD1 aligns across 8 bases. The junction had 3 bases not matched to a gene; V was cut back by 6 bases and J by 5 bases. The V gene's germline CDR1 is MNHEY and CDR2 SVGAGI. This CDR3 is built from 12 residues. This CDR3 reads CASSPGGHEQYF. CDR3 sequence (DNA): TGTGCCAGCAGCCCAGGGGGCCACGAGCAGTACTTC.

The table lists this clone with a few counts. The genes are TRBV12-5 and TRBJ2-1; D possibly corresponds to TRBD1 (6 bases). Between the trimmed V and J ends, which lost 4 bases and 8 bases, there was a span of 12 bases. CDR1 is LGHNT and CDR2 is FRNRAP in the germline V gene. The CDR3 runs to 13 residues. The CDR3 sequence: CASGSEKGDEQFF. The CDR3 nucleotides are TGTGCTAGTGGTTCCGAGAAGGGGGATGAGCAGTTCTTC.